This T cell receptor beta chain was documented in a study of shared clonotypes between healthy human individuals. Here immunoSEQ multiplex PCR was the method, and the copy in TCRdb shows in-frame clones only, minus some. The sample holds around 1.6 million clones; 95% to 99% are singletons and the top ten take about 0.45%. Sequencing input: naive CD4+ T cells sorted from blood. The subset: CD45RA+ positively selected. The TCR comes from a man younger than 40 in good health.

CDR3 DNA: TGCAGCGTCGAGGGCCCCGGTAACGGGGCTTTCTTT. Amino acid sequence: CSVEGPGNGAFF. This sequence joins TRBV29-1 and TRBJ1-1; D is uncertain. The CDR3 is 12 amino acids. V shed 6 bases and J shed 11 bases, with 19 bases lying between them. Germline CDR1 is SQVTM and CDR2 is ANQGSEA.